This entry concerns a single TCR beta chain. What it binds is not known. Expressed TCRB transcripts got sequenced, as all isolated RNA was reverse transcribed. The repertoire was sequenced with immunoSEQ multiplex PCR; TCRdb's copy has only in-frame clones and lacks some. Among 500,000 to 800,000 clones, roughly an eighth were seen once, and the ten largest hold around 0.12%. Trimming stripped 2 bases from V and 5 bases from J, with 10 bases between. Germline CDR1 is WNHNN and CDR2 is SYGVQD (reference sequence). The CDR3 sequence is 13 residues long. The data were taken from a study of beta chain features in type 1 diabetes. Study findings and constraints: Insertions were fewer and deletions more numerous at VDJ junctions in type 1 diabetes patients. All four CD4+ subsets of Type 1 diabetes patients contained TCRB CDR3s that were moderately but significantly shorter. HLA effects on TCRB rearrangement stayed unresolved here.

This chain links TRBV10-1 with TRBJ2-7; D ambiguous. The sequence was collected from a man under 40 with type 1 diabetes. Sequences were obtained from naive CD4+ T cells from blood. CDR3 region: CASSERSTDEQYF. CDR3 nucleotide sequence: TGCGCCAGCAGTGAGAGAAGTACCGACGAGCAGTACTTC.